One T cell receptor (beta chain) is described in this entry. Its cognate antigen has yet to be identified. No base quality information exists; no much larger clone differs at one position. V is cut by 6 bases and J by 0 bases, and the space between the germline ends is 27 bases. CDR1 and CDR2, per the germline V gene, are MNHEY and SVGEGT. The CDR3 contains 20 residues, cysteine and phenylalanine counted. Of the read, only the CDR3 DNA is kept; its 60 bases are in frame from base 1. Each collaborating institution followed its own protocols to collect whole blood in K2EDTA tubes. For TCRbeta analysis, collaborator samples were shipped as frozen whole blood, as isolated PBMCs, or as DNA extracted from either sample type. This sample is drawn from a study of blood T cell repertoires in COVID-19 (dated by TCRdb to about 2020). As for the study more broadly: Collaborator samples came from the United States, Italy and Spain and covered acute and convalescent phases of COVID-19. The material from the prospective study consisted of cDNA or gDNA derived from T cells, B-cell-depleted T cells, or PBMCs. A freely available public database, intended as a resource for researchers studying the immune response to SARS-CoV-2, is where the repertoires were released. Deeply sampled blood TCRbeta repertoires from subjects exposed to, actively infected with, or recovered from COVID-19 were included in the dataset. The samples were drawn from the first 160 participants of the ongoing ImmuneRACE study and from about 1,200 subjects provided by 6 global collaborators. Where available, HLA class I and class II types were taken from metadata supplied by the sample provider and were not determined by assay-based typing. A de-identified subject ID, COVID-19 status, age in years and sex were almost always included in the sample metadata.

TCRbeta CDR3 regions were amplified from genomic DNA by means of the immunoSEQ Assay, a bias-controlled multiplex PCR. In the original analysis: The number of nucleated cells in each sample was estimated from the amplification of reference gene primers within the assay. To quantify the absolute abundance of each unique TCRbeta CDR3 rearrangement, sequence reads were collapsed and filtered. For each sample, productive Simpson clonality was calculated as the square root of Simpson's diversity index over productive rearrangements. TCRdb limited this immuneACCESS table to in-frame rearrangements with V and J called. A share of clones is missing; checked studies link under half to unresolved V genes, and the rest is unexplained. V and J calls and clone size follow that table, whereas D and trimming were derived from the DNA. This sample is represented by roughly 85,000 clones; 86% of them were singletons. The top ten clonotypes cover about 30% of the sample.

The paper's findings and limits, for the study overall: Clinical and demographic metadata were provided uncurated, with the amount varying by source and participant.

The sequencing sample was made of peripheral blood. This clonotype originated in a man aged 45 to 65 with active or convalescent COVID-19. The chain couples TRBV6-2 or TRBV6-3 to TRBJ1-5; no D segment can be confidently identified. The CDR3 in this case is CASSNEMSRGEPASNQPQHF. Read as DNA, the sequence is TGTGCCAGCAGCAACGAAATGTCCCGCGGGGAGCCTGCTAGCAATCAGCCCCAGCATTTT.